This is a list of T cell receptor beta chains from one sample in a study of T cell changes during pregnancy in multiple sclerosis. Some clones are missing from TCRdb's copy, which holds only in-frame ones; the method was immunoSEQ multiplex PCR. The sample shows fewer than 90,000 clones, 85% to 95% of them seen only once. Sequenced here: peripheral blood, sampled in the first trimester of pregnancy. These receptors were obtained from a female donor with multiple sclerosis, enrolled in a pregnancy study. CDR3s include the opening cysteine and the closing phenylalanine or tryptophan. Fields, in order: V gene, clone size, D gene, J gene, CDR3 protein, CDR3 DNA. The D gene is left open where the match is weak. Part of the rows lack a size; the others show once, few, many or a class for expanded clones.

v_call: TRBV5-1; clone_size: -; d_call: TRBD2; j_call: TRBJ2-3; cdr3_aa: CASSLEGRADTQYF; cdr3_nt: TGCGCCAGCAGCTTGGAGGGGAGGGCAGATACGCAGTATTTT
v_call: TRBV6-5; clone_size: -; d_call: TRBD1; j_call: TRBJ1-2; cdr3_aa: CASSFSGTGQAGGYTF; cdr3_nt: TGTGCCAGCAGTTTCTCAGGGACAGGGCAAGCGGGTGGCTACACCTTC
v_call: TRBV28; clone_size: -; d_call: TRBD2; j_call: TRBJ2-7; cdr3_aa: CASSFSSGISYEQYF; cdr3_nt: TGTGCCAGCAGTTTTTCTAGCGGGATCTCCTACGAGCAGTACTTC
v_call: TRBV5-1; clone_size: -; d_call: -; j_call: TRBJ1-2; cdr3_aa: CASSFGPGTPYGYTF; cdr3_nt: TGCGCCAGCAGCTTTGGGCCCGGGACACCCTATGGCTACACCTTC
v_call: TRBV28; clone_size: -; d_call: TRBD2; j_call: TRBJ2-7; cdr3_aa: CASRGLAGAQGEQYF; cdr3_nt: TGTGCCAGCAGGGGACTAGCGGGAGCTCAGGGCGAGCAGTACTTC
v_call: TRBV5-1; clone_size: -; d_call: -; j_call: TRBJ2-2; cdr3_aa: CASSLEGITGELFF; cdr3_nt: TGCGCCAGCAGCTTGGAGGGGATAACCGGGGAGCTGTTTTTT
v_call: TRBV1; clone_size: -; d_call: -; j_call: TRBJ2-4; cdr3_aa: CTKREGRAKNIQYF; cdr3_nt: TGCACCAAGAGGGAGGGCCGGGCCAAAAACATTCAGTACTTC
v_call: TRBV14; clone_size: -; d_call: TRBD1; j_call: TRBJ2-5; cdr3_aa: CASSQGTGLGETQYF; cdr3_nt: TGTGCCAGCAGCCAGGGGACAGGGCTTGGGGAGACCCAGTACTTC
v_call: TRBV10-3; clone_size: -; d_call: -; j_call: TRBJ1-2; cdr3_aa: CAISDGDYVPTF; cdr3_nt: TGTGCCATCAGTGACGGGGACTATGTTCCGACCTTC
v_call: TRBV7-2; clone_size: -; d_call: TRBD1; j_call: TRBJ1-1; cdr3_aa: CASSFRTGMNTEAFF; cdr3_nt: TGTGCCAGCAGCTTCCGGACAGGTATGAACACTGAAGCTTTCTTT
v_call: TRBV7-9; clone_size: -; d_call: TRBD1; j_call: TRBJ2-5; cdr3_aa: CASRSEQGRGQETQYF; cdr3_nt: TGTGCCAGCAGGTCCGAACAGGGGCGAGGGCAAGAGACCCAGTACTTC
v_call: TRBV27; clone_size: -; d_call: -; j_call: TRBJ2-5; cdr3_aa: CASARGGLRTQYF; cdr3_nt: TGTGCCAGCGCCCGTGGGGGGTTGCGGACCCAGTACTTC
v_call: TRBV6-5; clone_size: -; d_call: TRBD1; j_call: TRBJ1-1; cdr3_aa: CASSYEGAGMNTEAFF; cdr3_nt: TGTGCCAGCAGTTACGAGGGGGCGGGTATGAACACTGAAGCTTTCTTT
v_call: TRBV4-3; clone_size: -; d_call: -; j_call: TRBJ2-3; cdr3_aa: CASSQDGDPENTQYF; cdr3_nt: TGCGCCAGCAGCCAAGACGGGGATCCGGAGAATACGCAGTATTTT
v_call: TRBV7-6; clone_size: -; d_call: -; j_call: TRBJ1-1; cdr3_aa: CASSPQGRTEAFF; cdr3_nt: TGTGCCAGCAGCCCTCAGGGTCGGACTGAAGCTTTCTTT
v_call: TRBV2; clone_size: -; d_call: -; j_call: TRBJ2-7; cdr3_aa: CASSTDSPLEDEQYF; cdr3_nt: TGTGCCAGCAGCACGGACAGTCCTTTAGAGGACGAGCAGTACTTC
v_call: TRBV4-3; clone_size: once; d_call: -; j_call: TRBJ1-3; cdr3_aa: CASSQIIASGNTIYF; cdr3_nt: TGCGCCAGCAGTCAAATTATAGCTTCTGGAAACACCATATATTTT
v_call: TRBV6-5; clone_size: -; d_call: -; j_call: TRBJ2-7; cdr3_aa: CASSYAGAQAYEQYF; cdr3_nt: TGTGCCAGCAGTTATGCGGGGGCCCAAGCCTACGAGCAGTACTTC
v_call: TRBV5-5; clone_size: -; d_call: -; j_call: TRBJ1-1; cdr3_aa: CASTLGGDTEAFF; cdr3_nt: TGTGCCAGCACCCTGGGCGGGGACACTGAAGCTTTCTTT
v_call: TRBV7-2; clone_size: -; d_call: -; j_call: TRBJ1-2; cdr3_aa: CASSLARGTYGYTF; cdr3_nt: TGTGCCAGCAGCTTAGCGAGAGGGACATATGGCTACACCTTC
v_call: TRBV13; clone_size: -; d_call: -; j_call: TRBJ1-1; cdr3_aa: CASSLRRNTEAFF; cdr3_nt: TGTGCCAGCAGCTTAAGGAGGAACACTGAAGCTTTCTTT
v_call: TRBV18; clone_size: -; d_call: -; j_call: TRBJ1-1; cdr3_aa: CASSPRYSEAFF; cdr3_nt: TGTGCCAGCTCACCTAGATACTCGGAAGCTTTCTTT
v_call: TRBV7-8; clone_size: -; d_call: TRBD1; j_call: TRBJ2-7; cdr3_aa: CASSVWGQGARYEQYF; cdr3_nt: TGTGCCAGCAGCGTCTGGGGGCAGGGGGCAAGATACGAGCAGTACTTC
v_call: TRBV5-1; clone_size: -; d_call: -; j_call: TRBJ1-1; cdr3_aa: CVSSLGSPGGGAFF; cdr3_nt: TGCGTCAGCAGCTTGGGATCCCCGGGGGGCGGCGCTTTCTTT
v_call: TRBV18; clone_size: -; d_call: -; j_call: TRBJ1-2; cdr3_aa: CASSPDRAYGYTF; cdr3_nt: TGTGCCAGCTCACCCGACAGAGCTTATGGCTACACCTTC
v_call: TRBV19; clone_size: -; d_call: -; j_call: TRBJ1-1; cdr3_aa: CASQLNTEAFF; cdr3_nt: TGTGCCAGTCAATTGAACACTGAAGCTTTCTTT
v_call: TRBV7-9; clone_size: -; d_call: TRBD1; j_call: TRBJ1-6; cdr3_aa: CASSISHRQGRSPLHF; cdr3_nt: TGTGCCAGCAGCATCTCTCATAGACAGGGGCGTTCACCCCTCCACTTT
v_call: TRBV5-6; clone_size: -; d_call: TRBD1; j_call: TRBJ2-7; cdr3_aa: CASSSGQGTGEQYF; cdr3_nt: TGTGCCAGCAGCTCGGGACAGGGTACAGGCGAGCAGTACTTC
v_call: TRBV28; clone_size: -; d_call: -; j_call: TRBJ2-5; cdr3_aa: CASSFRAGLRETQYF; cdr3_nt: TGTGCCAGCAGTTTTCGCGCAGGGTTAAGGGAGACCCAGTACTTC
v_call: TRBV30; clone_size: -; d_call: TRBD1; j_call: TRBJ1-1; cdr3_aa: CAWSVQTGGEAFF; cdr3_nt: TGTGCCTGGAGTGTCCAGACAGGGGGTGAAGCTTTCTTT
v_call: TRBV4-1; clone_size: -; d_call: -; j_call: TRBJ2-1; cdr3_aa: CASSYGTYNEQFF; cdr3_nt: TGCGCCAGCAGCTACGGGACTTACAATGAGCAGTTCTTC
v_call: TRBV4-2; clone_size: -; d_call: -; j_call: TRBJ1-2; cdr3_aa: CASSQPTGGSYGYTF; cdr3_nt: TGTGCCAGCAGCCAACCGACAGGTGGTTCCTATGGCTACACCTTC
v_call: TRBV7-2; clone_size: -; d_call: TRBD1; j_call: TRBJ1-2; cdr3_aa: CASSTDRGVYGYTF; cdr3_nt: TGTGCCAGCAGCACTGACAGGGGAGTCTATGGCTACACCTTC
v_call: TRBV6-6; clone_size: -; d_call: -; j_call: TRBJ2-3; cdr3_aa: CASTRRGDTQYF; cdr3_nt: TGTGCCAGCACCCGAAGGGGGGATACGCAGTATTTT
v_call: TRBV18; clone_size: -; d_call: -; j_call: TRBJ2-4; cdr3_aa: CASSPPSTKNIQYF; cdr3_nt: TGTGCCAGCTCACCACCGTCCACCAAAAACATTCAGTACTTC
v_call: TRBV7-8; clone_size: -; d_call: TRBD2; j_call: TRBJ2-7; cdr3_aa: CASSLARLAGGSYEQYF; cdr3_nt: TGTGCCAGCAGCTTAGCGAGACTAGCGGGGGGCTCCTACGAGCAGTACTTC
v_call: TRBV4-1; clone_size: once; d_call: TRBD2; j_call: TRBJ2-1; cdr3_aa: CASSQDIAGGPVEGEQFF; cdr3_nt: TGCGCCAGCAGCCAAGATATCGCGGGAGGGCCGGTAGAAGGTGAGCAGTTCTTC
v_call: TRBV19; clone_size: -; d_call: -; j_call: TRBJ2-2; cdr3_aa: CASHRANTGELFF; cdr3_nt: TGTGCCAGCCACAGGGCGAACACCGGGGAGCTGTTTTTT
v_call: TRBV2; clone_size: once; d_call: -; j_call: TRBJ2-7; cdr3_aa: CASSPLTYEQYF; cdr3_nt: TGTGCCAGCAGTCCATTAACTTACGAGCAGTACTTC
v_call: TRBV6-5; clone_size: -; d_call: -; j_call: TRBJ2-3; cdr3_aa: CASSFGTSDTQYF; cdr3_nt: TGTGCCAGCAGTTTCGGGACTTCAGATACGCAGTATTTT
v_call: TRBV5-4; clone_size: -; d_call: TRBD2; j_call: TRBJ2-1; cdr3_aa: CASRSGRDNEQFF; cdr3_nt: TGTGCCAGCAGATCGGGGAGGGACAATGAGCAGTTCTTC
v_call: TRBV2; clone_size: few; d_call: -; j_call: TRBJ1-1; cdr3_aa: CASKQVTEAFF; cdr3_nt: TGTGCCAGCAAACAGGTCACTGAAGCTTTCTTT
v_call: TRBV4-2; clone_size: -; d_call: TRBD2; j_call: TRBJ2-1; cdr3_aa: CASSQDVPAVAGYNEQFF; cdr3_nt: TGTGCCAGCAGCCAAGATGTCCCCGCGGTAGCGGGGTACAATGAGCAGTTCTTC
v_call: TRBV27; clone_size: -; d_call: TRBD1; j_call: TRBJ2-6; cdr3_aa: CASSLFGQGNGGANVLTF; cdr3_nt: TGTGCCAGCAGTTTGTTCGGACAGGGTAACGGTGGGGCCAACGTCCTGACTTTC
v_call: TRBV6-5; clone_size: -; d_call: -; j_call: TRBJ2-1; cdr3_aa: CASSLIPSSNEQFF; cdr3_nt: TGTGCCAGCAGTTTGATTCCTAGCAGCAATGAGCAGTTCTTC
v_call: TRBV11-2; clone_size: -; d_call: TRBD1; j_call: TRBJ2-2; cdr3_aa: CASSWGQGNTGELFF; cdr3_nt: TGTGCCAGCAGCTGGGGACAGGGGAACACCGGGGAGCTGTTTTTT
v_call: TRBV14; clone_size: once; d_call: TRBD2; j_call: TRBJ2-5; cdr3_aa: CASSQDIGRGETQYF; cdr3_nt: TGTGCCAGCAGCCAAGACATCGGGAGGGGAGAGACCCAGTACTTC
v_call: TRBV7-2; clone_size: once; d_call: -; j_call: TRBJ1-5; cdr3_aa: CASSSSTGTNQPQHF; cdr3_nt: TGTGCCAGCAGCTCCTCGACCGGGACAAATCAGCCCCAGCATTTT
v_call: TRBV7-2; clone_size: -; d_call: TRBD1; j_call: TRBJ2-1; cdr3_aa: CASSPGQGRDNEQFF; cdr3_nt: TGTGCCAGCAGCCCAGGACAGGGTCGGGACAATGAGCAGTTCTTC
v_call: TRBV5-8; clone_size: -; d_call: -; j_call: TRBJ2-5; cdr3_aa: CASSLAQLAQETQYF; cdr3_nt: TGTGCCAGCAGCTTGGCCCAATTAGCCCAAGAGACCCAGTACTTC
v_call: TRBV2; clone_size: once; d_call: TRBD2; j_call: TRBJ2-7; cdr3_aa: CASSGRDQATNSYEQYF; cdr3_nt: TGTGCCAGCAGCGGGAGGGATCAGGCGACAAACTCCTACGAGCAGTACTTC
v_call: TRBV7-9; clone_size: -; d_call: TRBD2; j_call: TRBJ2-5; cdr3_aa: CASSSESSPSGETQYF; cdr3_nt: TGTGCCAGCAGCTCCGAATCGAGCCCTAGCGGAGAGACCCAGTACTTC
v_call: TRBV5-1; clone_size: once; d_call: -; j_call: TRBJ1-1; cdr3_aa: CASSEGARNTEAFF; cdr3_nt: TGCGCCAGCAGCGAAGGGGCTCGGAACACTGAAGCTTTCTTT
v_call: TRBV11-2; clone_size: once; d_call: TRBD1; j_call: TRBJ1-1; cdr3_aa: CASSSGQARNTEAFF; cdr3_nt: TGTGCCAGCAGCTCGGGACAGGCTAGGAACACTGAAGCTTTCTTT
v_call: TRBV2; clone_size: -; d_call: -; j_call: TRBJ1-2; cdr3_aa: CASSPPTGILLPYGYTF; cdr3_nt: TGTGCCAGCAGCCCCCCCACGGGAATCCTTCTACCCTATGGCTACACCTTC
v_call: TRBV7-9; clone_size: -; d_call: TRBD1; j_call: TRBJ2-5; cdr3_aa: CASSLATSWQGEETQYF; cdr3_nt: TGTGCCAGCAGCTTAGCAACCTCGTGGCAGGGGGAAGAGACCCAGTACTTC
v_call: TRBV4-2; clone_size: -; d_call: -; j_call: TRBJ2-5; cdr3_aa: CASSQERAARGETQYF; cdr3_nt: TGTGCCAGCAGCCAAGAACGGGCGGCTCGAGGGGAGACCCAGTACTTC
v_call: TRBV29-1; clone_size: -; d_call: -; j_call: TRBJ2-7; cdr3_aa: CSVQGGPYEQYF; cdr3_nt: TGCAGCGTTCAGGGGGGCCCCTACGAGCAGTACTTC